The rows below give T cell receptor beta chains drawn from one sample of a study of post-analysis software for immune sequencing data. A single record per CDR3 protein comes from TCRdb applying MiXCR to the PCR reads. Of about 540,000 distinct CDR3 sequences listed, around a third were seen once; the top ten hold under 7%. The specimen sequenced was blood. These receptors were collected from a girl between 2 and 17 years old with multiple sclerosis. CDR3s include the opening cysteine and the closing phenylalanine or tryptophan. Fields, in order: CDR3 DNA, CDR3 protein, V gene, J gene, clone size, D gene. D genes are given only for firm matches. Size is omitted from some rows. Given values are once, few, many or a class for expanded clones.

DNA: TGTGCCAGCAGTGTGGAGGTTAGCAATCAGCCCCAGCATTTT; CDR3: CASSVEVSNQPQHF; V: TRBV2; J: TRBJ1-5; size: few; D: -
DNA: TGCAGTGCCCCTGAGACTAGCGGGGGGGATACGCAGTATTTT; CDR3: CSAPETSGGDTQYF; V: TRBV20-1; J: TRBJ2-3; size: -; D: TRBD2
DNA: TGTGCCAGCTCCTATACTAGGGGCACCTCGACAGGGGGCGTGTGGGAGCAGTACTTC; CDR3: CASSYTRGTSTGGVWEQYF; V: TRBV18; J: TRBJ2-7; size: -; D: TRBD1
DNA: TGCGCCAGCAGCTTTGATCGGCCCCGGAACACTGAAGCTTTCTTT; CDR3: CASSFDRPRNTEAFF; V: TRBV5-1; J: TRBJ1-1; size: -; D: -
DNA: TGCAGTGCTAGAGATCGAGGAGCCGGGCAGAACGAGCAGTACTTC; CDR3: CSARDRGAGQNEQYF; V: TRBV20-1; J: TRBJ2-7; size: -; D: -
DNA: TGTGCCAGCAGTCGGACGAGAGGGACAGGGCAACTCTCCTACGAGCAGTACTTC; CDR3: CASSRTRGTGQLSYEQYF; V: TRBV7-8; J: TRBJ2-7; size: -; D: TRBD1
DNA: TGCGCCAGCAGCCTGGACAGGGTGTCTAATAATTCACCCCTCCACTTT; CDR3: CASSLDRVSNNSPLHF; V: TRBV5-1; J: TRBJ1-6; size: -; D: TRBD1
DNA: TGTGCCAGCAGCCATGGGGAGGTGTTGGGGGCGCGATCACCCCTCCACTTT; CDR3: CASSHGEVLGARSPLHF; V: TRBV14; J: TRBJ1-6; size: -; D: -
DNA: TGTGCCAGCAGCTTGGGGGACTCGCTCCTTGGCTACACCTTC; CDR3: CASSLGDSLLGYTF; V: TRBV5-4; J: TRBJ1-2; size: -; D: -
DNA: TGCAGCACTGAGGGGGGTACCGAAGCTTTCTTT; CDR3: CSTEGGTEAFF; V: TRBV29-1; J: TRBJ1-1; size: -; D: -
DNA: TGTGCCAGCAGTTTAGGGCAGGGGTCGACCTACGAGCAGTACTTC; CDR3: CASSLGQGSTYEQYF; V: TRBV12-3/TRBV12-4; J: TRBJ2-7; size: many; D: -
DNA: TGTGCCAGCAGCTTAGCCGGGGGCGGCAATGAGCAGTTCTTC; CDR3: CASSLAGGGNEQFF; V: TRBV7-9; J: TRBJ2-1; size: -; D: -
DNA: TGCGCCAGCAGCCAAGAGGATGTAACTAATGAAAAACTGTTTTTT; CDR3: CASSQEDVTNEKLFF; V: TRBV4-1; J: TRBJ1-4; size: -; D: -
DNA: TGTGCCAGCAGTTACTCGGGACTAGCGGGGAGCTCCTACAATGAGCAGTTCTTC; CDR3: CASSYSGLAGSSYNEQFF; V: TRBV6-5; J: TRBJ2-1; size: many; D: TRBD2
DNA: TGTGCCAGCAGTTCAGGCGTAGGGTTGTATGGCTACACCTTC; CDR3: CASSSGVGLYGYTF; V: TRBV12-3/TRBV12-4; J: TRBJ1-2; size: -; D: -
DNA: TGCGCCAGCAGCCAAGATTCCAGGATTAACTATGGCTACACCTTC; CDR3: CASSQDSRINYGYTF; V: TRBV4-1; J: TRBJ1-2; size: few; D: -
DNA: TGCAGTGCTAGAGTCCCTCGAAGGGGGAATGAGCAGTTCTTC; CDR3: CSARVPRRGNEQFF; V: TRBV20-1; J: TRBJ2-1; size: many; D: -
DNA: TGTGCCAGCAGCTCCGGGACAAGGGAGGAGACCCAGTACTTC; CDR3: CASSSGTREETQYF; V: TRBV7-2; J: TRBJ2-5; size: -; D: -
DNA: TGTGCCAGCAGTTCAGCGGGAAACTACGAGCAGTACTTC; CDR3: CASSSAGNYEQYF; V: TRBV12-3/TRBV12-4; J: TRBJ2-7; size: -; D: TRBD2
DNA: TGTGCCAGCAGTGAAACAGGGAAACTGTTTTTT; CDR3: CASSETGKLFF; V: TRBV12-3/TRBV12-4; J: TRBJ1-4; size: -; D: -
DNA: TGTGCCAGCAGCTTAGGGACTTCACCCCTCCACTTT; CDR3: CASSLGTSPLHF; V: TRBV7-2; J: TRBJ1-6; size: -; D: -
DNA: TGTGCCAGCAGTGATAGAGGGTTGGCTAATGAAAAACTGTTTTTT; CDR3: CASSDRGLANEKLFF; V: TRBV6-1; J: TRBJ1-4; size: -; D: -
DNA: TGCGCCAGCAGCGGGCCAGGGTTCGTTGAGACCCAGTACTTC; CDR3: CASSGPGFVETQYF; V: TRBV5-1; J: TRBJ2-5; size: -; D: -
DNA: TGTGCCAGTAAAGTCCCCGGGGATCAGCCCCAGCATTTT; CDR3: CASKVPGDQPQHF; V: TRBV19; J: TRBJ1-5; size: few; D: -
DNA: TGTGCCAGCAGCTTAGGACTAGCGGGGGGCTCCTACAATGAGCAGTACTTC; CDR3: CASSLGLAGGSYNEQYF; V: TRBV11-2; J: TRBJ2-7; size: -; D: TRBD2
DNA: TGTGCCAGCAGTGAAACAGCGGGGGGTCTTTCTGAGCAGTTCTTC; CDR3: CASSETAGGLSEQFF; V: TRBV2; J: TRBJ2-1; size: -; D: TRBD2
DNA: TGTGCCAGCAGCTTACAACCAGGGGAGGGCACAGATACGCAGTATTTT; CDR3: CASSLQPGEGTDTQYF; V: TRBV7-3; J: TRBJ2-3; size: -; D: -
DNA: TGTGCCAGCTGCCGGGGCAGGTCAGAGACCCAGTACTTC; CDR3: CASCRGRSETQYF; V: TRBV28; J: TRBJ2-5; size: few; D: -
DNA: TGCGCCAGCAGCTCGGGACCGGGGGTCACCCAGTACTTC; CDR3: CASSSGPGVTQYF; V: TRBV5-1; J: TRBJ2-5; size: -; D: -
DNA: TGTGCCAGCAGCTTATCCTTGGATCAGCCCCAGCATTTT; CDR3: CASSLSLDQPQHF; V: TRBV11-1; J: TRBJ1-5; size: few; D: -
DNA: TGTGCCAGCAGTTTAAGGTCCGCGGACAGGTCCTCTAGAGGCTACACCTTC; CDR3: CASSLRSADRSSRGYTF; V: TRBV12-3/TRBV12-4; J: TRBJ1-2; size: few; D: TRBD1
DNA: TGTGCCAGCAGCTTAAAGGACAGGGCTAACTATGGCTACACCTTC; CDR3: CASSLKDRANYGYTF; V: TRBV7-9; J: TRBJ1-2; size: -; D: TRBD1
DNA: TGCGCCAGCAGCCTCACGGGACTTACAGATACGCAGTATTTT; CDR3: CASSLTGLTDTQYF; V: TRBV4-1; J: TRBJ2-3; size: -; D: -
DNA: TGCGCCAGCAGCCAAGATCCCGGGACAAACTATGGCTACACCTTC; CDR3: CASSQDPGTNYGYTF; V: TRBV4-1; J: TRBJ1-2; size: few; D: -
DNA: TGTGCCAGCAGATCGACAGGGATGTACGAGCAGTACTTC; CDR3: CASRSTGMYEQYF; V: TRBV6-9; J: TRBJ2-7; size: -; D: TRBD1
DNA: TGTGCCAGCAGCTTAAGGGCAGGAGATCAGCCCCAGCATTTT; CDR3: CASSLRAGDQPQHF; V: TRBV7-3; J: TRBJ1-5; size: -; D: -